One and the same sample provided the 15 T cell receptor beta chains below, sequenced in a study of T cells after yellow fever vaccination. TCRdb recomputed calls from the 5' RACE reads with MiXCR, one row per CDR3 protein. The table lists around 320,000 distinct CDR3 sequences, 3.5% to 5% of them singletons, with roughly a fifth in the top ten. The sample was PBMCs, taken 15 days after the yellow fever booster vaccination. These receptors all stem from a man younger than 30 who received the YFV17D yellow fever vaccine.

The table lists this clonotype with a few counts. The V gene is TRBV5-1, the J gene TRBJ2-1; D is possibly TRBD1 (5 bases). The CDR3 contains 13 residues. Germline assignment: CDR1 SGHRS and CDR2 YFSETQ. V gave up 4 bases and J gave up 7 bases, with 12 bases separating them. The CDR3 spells CASSRPGFNEQFF. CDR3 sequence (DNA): TGCGCCAGCAGCCGCCCAGGGTTTAATGAGCAGTTCTTC.

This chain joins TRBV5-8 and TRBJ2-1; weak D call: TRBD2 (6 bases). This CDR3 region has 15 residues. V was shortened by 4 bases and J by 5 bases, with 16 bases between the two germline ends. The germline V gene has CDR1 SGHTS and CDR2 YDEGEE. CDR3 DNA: TGTGCCAGCAGCCTGCGGGGTGGCTGGGACAATGAGCAGTTCTTC. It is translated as CASSLRGGWDNEQFF.

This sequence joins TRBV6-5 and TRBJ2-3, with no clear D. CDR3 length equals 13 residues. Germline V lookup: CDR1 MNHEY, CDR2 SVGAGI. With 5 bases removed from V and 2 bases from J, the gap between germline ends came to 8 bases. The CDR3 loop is CASSEPNTDTQYF. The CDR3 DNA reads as TGTGCCAGCAGTGAACCCAACACAGATACGCAGTATTTT.

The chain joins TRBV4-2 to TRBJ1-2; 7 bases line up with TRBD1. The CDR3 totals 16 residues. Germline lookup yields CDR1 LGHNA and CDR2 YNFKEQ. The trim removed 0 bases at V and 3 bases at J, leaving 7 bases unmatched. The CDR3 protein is CASSQEGTVVYYGYTF. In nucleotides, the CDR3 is TGTGCCAGCAGCCAAGAGGGGACAGTCGTTTACTATGGCTACACCTTC.

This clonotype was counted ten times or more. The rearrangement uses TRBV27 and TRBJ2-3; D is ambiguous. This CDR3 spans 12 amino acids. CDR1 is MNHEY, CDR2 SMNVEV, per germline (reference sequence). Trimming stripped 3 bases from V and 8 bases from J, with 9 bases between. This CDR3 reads CASSFLWGTQYF. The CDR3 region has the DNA TGTGCCAGCAGTTTCCTCTGGGGTACGCAGTATTTT.

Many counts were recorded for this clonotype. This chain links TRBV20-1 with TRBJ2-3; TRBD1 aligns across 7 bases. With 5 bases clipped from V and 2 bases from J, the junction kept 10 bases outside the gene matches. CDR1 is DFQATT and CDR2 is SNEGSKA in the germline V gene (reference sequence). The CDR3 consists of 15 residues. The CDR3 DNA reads TGCAGTGCTTACAGGGGAGCAACGTCCACAGATACGCAGTATTTT. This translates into CSAYRGATSTDTQYF.

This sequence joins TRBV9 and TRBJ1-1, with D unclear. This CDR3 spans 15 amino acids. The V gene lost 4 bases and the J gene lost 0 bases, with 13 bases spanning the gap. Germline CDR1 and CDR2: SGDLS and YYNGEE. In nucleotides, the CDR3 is TGTGCCAGCAGCCCTACCGGGAGGGTGAACACTGAAGCTTTCTTT. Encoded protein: CASSPTGRVNTEAFF.

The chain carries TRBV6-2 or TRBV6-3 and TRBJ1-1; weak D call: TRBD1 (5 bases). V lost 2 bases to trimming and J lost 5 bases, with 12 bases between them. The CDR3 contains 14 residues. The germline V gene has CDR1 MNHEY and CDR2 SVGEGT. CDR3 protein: CASSYPAGSTEAFF. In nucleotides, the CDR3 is TGTGCCAGCAGTTACCCCGCAGGGAGTACTGAAGCTTTCTTT.

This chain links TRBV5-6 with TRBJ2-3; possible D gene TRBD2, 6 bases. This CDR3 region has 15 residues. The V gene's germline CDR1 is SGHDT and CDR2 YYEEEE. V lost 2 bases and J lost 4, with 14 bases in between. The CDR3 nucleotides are TGTGCCAGCAGCTTCCTCCGGGGGTCGCCAGATACGCAGTATTTT. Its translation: CASSFLRGSPDTQYF.

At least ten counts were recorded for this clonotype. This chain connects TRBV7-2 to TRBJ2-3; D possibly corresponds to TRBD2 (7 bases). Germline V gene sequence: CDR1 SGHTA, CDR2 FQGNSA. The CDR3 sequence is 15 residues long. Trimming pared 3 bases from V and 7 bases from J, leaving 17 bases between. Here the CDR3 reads CASSFGGPVTNTQYF. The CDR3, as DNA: TGTGCCAGCAGCTTCGGGGGGCCTGTAACCAATACGCAGTATTTT. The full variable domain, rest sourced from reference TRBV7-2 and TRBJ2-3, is GAGVSQSPSNKVTEKGKDVELRCDPISGHTALYWYRQSLGQGLEFLIYFQGNSAPDKSGLPSDRFSAERTGGSVSTLTIQRTQQEDSAVYLCASSFGGPVTNTQYFGPGTRLTVL.

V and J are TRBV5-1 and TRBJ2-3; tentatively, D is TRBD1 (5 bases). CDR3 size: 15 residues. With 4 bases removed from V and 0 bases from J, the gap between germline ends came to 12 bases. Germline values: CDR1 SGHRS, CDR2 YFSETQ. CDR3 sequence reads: CASSLPTASTDTQYF. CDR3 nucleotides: TGCGCCAGCAGCCTGCCGACAGCTAGCACAGATACGCAGTATTTT. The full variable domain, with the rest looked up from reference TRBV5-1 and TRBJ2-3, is KAGVTQTPRYLIKTRGQQVTLSCSPISGHRSVSWYQQTPGQGLQFLFEYFSETQRNKGNFPGRFSGRQFSNSRSEMNVSTLELGDSALYLCASSLPTASTDTQYFGPGTRLTVL.

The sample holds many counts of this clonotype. CDR3 region: CASSQSMDTQYF. The CDR3 DNA reads TGTGCCAGCAGCCAGTCCATGGATACGCAGTATTTT. The chain has TRBV12-3 or TRBV12-4 and TRBJ2-3; D uncertain. Deletions cut 6 bases from V and 6 bases from J, with 10 bases between. The CDR3 extends over 12 amino acids.

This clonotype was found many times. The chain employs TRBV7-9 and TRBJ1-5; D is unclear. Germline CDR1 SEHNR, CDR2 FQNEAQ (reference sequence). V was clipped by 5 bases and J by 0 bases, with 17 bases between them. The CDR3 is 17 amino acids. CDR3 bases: TGTGCCAGCAGCCGGTGGGGAGTGAATAATAGCAATCAGCCCCAGCATTTT. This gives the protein CASSRWGVNNSNQPQHF.

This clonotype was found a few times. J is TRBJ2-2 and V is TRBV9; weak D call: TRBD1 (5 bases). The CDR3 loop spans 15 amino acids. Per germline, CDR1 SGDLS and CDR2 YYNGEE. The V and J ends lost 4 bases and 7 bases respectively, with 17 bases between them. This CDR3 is CASSPVMGPHGELFF. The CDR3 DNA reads TGTGCCAGCAGCCCCGTCATGGGGCCCCACGGGGAGCTGTTTTTT.

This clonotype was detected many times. CDR3 in DNA: TGTGCCAGCAGCTTTCCCGTGGGCGACTACAATGAGCAGTTCTTC. It codes for CASSFPVGDYNEQFF. This rearrangement joins TRBV5-6 to TRBJ2-1; D is unresolved. CDR3 length: 15 residues. CDR1 is SGHDT, CDR2 YYEEEE, per germline. Trimming took off 2 bases at V and 3 bases at J, with 12 bases between the two ends. Full variable domain (outside the CDR3, taken from reference TRBV5-6 and TRBJ2-1): DAGVTQSPTHLIKTRGQQVTLRCSPKSGHDTVSWYQQALGQGPQFIFQYYEEEERQRGNFPDRFSGHQFPNYSSELNVNALLLGDSALYLCASSFPVGDYNEQFFGPGTRLTVL.